The rows below give T cell receptor beta chains drawn from one sample of a study of cytomegalovirus exposure and HLA in healthy donors. This table comes from immunoSEQ multiplex PCR, and its TCRdb copy is limited to in-frame clones, with some not included. The table includes approximately 150,000 clones, approximately 71% detected once. The material sequenced was PBMCs. Receptors originate from an older woman in good health and CMV-seronegative. Each CDR3 is given with its conserved first and last residue. D genes are given only for firm matches. Rows give clone size only sometimes, using once, few, many, or a class for an expanded clone.

j_gene	abundance	v_gene	d_gene	CDR3aa	CDR3nt
TRBJ2-3	NA	TRBV28	NA	CASSLSMVRADTQYF	TGTGCCAGCAGTTTATCGATGGTCCGGGCAGATACGCAGTATTTT
TRBJ1-1	NA	TRBV7-6	TRBD1	CASSAPQGAEAFF	TGTGCCAGCAGCGCCCCACAGGGGGCTGAAGCTTTCTTT
TRBJ2-7	once	TRBV27	TRBD1	CASSLRGGSWLYEQYF	TGTGCCAGCAGTTTAAGAGGGGGCAGTTGGCTCTACGAGCAGTACTTC
TRBJ2-3	NA	TRBV7-9	NA	CASSISGPDTQYF	TGTGCCAGCAGCATAAGCGGCCCAGATACGCAGTATTTT
TRBJ1-5	once	TRBV19	TRBD1	CASSTRTGAGNQPQHF	TGTGCCAGTAGTACTAGAACAGGGGCGGGCAATCAGCCCCAGCATTTT
TRBJ2-1	NA	TRBV29-1	TRBD2	CSVASGAIYNEQFF	TGCAGCGTTGCTAGCGGGGCAATTTACAATGAGCAGTTCTTC
TRBJ1-6	NA	TRBV5-4	TRBD1	CASKQGYSYNSPLHF	TGTGCCAGCAAACAGGGGTACTCCTATAATTCACCCCTCCACTTT
TRBJ1-2	NA	TRBV19	NA	CASTPYRELGGYTF	TGTGCCAGTACCCCATACAGGGAACTAGGGGGCTACACCTTC
TRBJ2-5	NA	TRBV7-9	NA	CASSLRGETQYF	TGTGCCAGCAGCTTACGGGGAGAGACCCAGTACTTC
TRBJ1-6	NA	TRBV5-1	NA	CASSLYGAGSPLHF	TGCGCCAGCAGCTTGTACGGAGCGGGGTCACCCCTCCACTTT
TRBJ2-1	NA	TRBV27	NA	CASSSQGNEQFF	TGTGCCAGCAGTTCACAGGGAAATGAGCAGTTCTTC
TRBJ2-2	NA	TRBV7-9	NA	CASSLGGPNTGELFF	TGTGCCAGCAGCTTAGGGGGGCCAAACACCGGGGAGCTGTTTTTT
TRBJ1-1	once	TRBV5-4	NA	CASRSFKNTEAFF	TGTGCCAGCAGGTCGTTTAAGAACACTGAAGCTTTCTTT
TRBJ2-1	NA	TRBV11-2	TRBD2	CASSPFASSGGRDEQFF	TGTGCCAGCAGCCCATTCGCATCTAGCGGGGGGCGGGATGAGCAGTTCTTC